This T cell receptor (beta chain) was captured by sequencing in a study of T cell repertoires in cytomegalovirus infection. As for the study in general: Matching HLA type, along with CMV infection, was indicated by public TCR beta signatures.

This clonotype was seen at least ten times. The antigen is unknown. Regarding the study as a whole: The ex vivo response showed dominance by HLA-C-restricted CMV-specific TCR beta clonotypes.

The CDR3 contains 15 residues. The V gene lost 5 bases and the J gene lost 3 bases, with 15 bases spanning the gap. Germline-derived CDR1 and CDR2 are SGHTA and FQGNSA. From the reads, TCRdb called clonotypes with MiXCR, one entry per CDR3 protein. The sample records a few hundred thousand distinct CDR3 sequences, roughly a sixth being singletons. This sequence originates from a human donor in good health (CMV status not recorded). Some clones in this sample may be carry-over from other donors' samples. The V gene is TRBV7-2, the J gene TRBJ2-3, with no clear D. Specimen: PBMCs. The CDR3 coding sequence is TGTGCCAGCAGCCTAGTCGTGTTCGGAACAGATACGCAGTATTTT. It codes for CASSLVVFGTDTQYF. Variable domain in full (rest from reference TRBV7-2 and TRBJ2-3): GAGVSQSPSNKVTEKGKDVELRCDPISGHTALYWYRQSLGQGLEFLIYFQGNSAPDKSGLPSDRFSAERTGGSVSTLTIQRTQQEDSAVYLCASSLVVFGTDTQYFGPGTRLTVL.